This T cell receptor (beta chain) was identified during a study of tumor-infiltrating lymphocytes in primary liver carcinoma. Findings and limits, study-wide: Whereas tumor region pairs overlapped more, tumor-adjacent and tumor-blood pairs overlapped less. Representation across all five tumor regions was limited to only about 7.5-24% of top clones.

A constant-region primer served to make TCR beta cDNA from about 530 ng total RNA. Three rounds of nested multiplex PCR with slightly modified ARM-PCR produced TCR beta libraries. Amplification in the first two PCR rounds was performed using TRBV1-TRBV30 forward primers and a C-beta reverse primer for 10 cycles each. TCRdb ran MiXCR on the multiplex PCR reads and lists one entry per CDR3 protein. The table records approximately 110,000 distinct CDR3 sequences, 64% of them present only once. The V and J ends lost 4 bases and 7 bases respectively, with 20 bases between them. The length of the CDR3 is 15 residues. CDR1 and CDR2 (germline): SGHAT, FQNNGV. RNA and DNA were co-extracted from about 19-30 mg of unsorted bulk tissue. The patients lived with chronic HBV infection and had not yet received any treatment. Comments on this clonotype: Its cognate antigen is unknown.

Sequencing used liver tumor tissue from sampling region 3. Subset specified: tumor region T3, left-lateral pole. The receptor comes from a woman between 55 and 75 years old with primary liver carcinoma and hepatitis B virus infection. The rearrangement uses TRBV11-2 and TRBJ2-7; D gene unclear. The CDR3 spells CASSSHLEQTYEQYF. CDR3 bases: TGTGCCAGCAGCTCTCACCTGGAACAGACTTATGAGCAGTACTTC.